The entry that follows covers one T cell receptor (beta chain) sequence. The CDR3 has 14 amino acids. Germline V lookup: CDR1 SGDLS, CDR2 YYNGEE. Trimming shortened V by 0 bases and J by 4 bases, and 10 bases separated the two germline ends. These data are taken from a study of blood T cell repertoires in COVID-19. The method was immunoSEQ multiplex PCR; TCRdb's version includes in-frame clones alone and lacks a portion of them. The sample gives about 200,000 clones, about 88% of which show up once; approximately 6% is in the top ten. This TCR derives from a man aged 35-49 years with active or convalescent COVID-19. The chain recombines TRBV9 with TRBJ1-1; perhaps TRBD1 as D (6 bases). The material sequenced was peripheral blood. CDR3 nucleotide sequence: TGTGCCAGCAGCGTAGTGGGGGCGGCCACTGAAGCTTTCTTT. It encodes CASSVVGAATEAFF. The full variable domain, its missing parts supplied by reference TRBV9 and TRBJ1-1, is DSGVTQTPKHLITATGQRVTLRCSPRSGDLSVYWYQQSLDQGLQFLIQYYNGEERAKGNILERFSAQQFPDLHSELNLSSLELGDSALYFCASSVVGAATEAFFGQGTRLTVV.